The 28 T cell receptor beta chains below were found in one sample sequenced in a study of identical twins. MiXCR, run by TCRdb on the 5' RACE reads, gives a single entry per CDR3 protein. The sample yields hundreds of thousands of distinct CDR3 sequences, approximately 13% seen once. The data also belong to a second study, concerning yellow fever vaccine responses in identical twins.

What was sequenced was PBMCs. The receptors here all came from a young woman in good health.

There are a few counts of this clonotype. The chain combines TRBV12-3 or TRBV12-4 with TRBJ1-1, with D possibly matching TRBD1 (5 bases). This CDR3 comprises 13 residues. V was clipped by 6 bases and J by 6 bases, with 14 bases between them. CDR3: CASSGRGGAEAFF. The CDR3 bases are TGTGCCAGCAGCGGCCGTGGGGGGGCTGAAGCTTTCTTT.

This clonotype appeared a few times. The V and J genes are TRBV12-3 or TRBV12-4 and TRBJ2-1, with 8 bases lining up with TRBD2. J lost 5 bases, V lost 10 bases, and 10 bases had no gene match. This CDR3 has 14 residues. The CDR3 nucleotides read TGTGCCACCCTCACTAGCGGAATAAACAATGAGCAGTTCTTC. It encodes CATLTSGINNEQFF.

The chain couples TRBV5-1 to TRBJ2-2; perhaps TRBD1 as D (6 bases). Germline V lookup: CDR1 SGHRS, CDR2 YFSETQ. The CDR3 sequence is 16 residues long. V gave up 0 bases and J gave up 7 bases, with 16 bases separating them. CDR3 residues: CASSLVAGEGFGELFF. Here the CDR3 DNA reads TGCGCCAGCAGCTTGGTCGCAGGGGAAGGATTCGGGGAGCTGTTTTTT.

This clonotype was recorded at least ten times. The chain is built from TRBV13 and TRBJ2-1, with D uncertain. Looked up from germline, CDR1 is PRHDT and CDR2 is FYEKMQ (reference sequence). The CDR3 runs to 14 residues. Trimming stripped 3 bases from V and 7 bases from J, with 13 bases between. This CDR3 reads CASSFDPLSNEQFF. The CDR3 region has the DNA TGTGCCAGCAGCTTCGATCCCCTCTCAAATGAGCAGTTCTTC.

This clonotype was detected a few times. This sequence joins TRBV24-1 and TRBJ2-2; D remains ambiguous. Deletions cut 9 bases from V and 1 base from J, with 11 bases between. The germline gives CDR1 KGHDR, CDR2 SFDVKD. The CDR3 runs 14 residues. CDR3 DNA: TGTGCCACCGCAAATAACAGGAACACCGGGGAGCTGTTTTTT. This sequence encodes CATANNRNTGELFF.

The chain has TRBV7-8 and TRBJ2-1; 12 bases are a match to TRBD2. CDR1 and CDR2 (germline): SGHVS, FQNEAQ. The CDR3 has 18 residues. V gave up 2 bases and J gave up 6 bases; unmatched junction bases: 11. The CDR3 region is CASSLLTSGGSIGNEQFF. DNA for the CDR3: TGTGCCAGCAGCTTACTAACTAGCGGGGGGTCCATCGGCAATGAGCAGTTCTTC.

This clonotype turned up a few times. The CDR3 coding sequence is TGTGCCAGCAGTTACAGGGGAATGGGTCCTGGGGCCAACGTCCTGACTTTC. Encoded protein: CASSYRGMGPGANVLTF. The gene calls are TRBV6-5 and TRBJ2-6, with D possibly matching TRBD1 (5 bases). V lost 2 bases, J lost 2 bases, and 13 bases lay in between. The CDR3 runs to 17 residues. From germline, CDR1 is MNHEY and CDR2 SVGAGI.

In its sample, this clonotype was seen a few times. The chain combines TRBV12-3 or TRBV12-4 with TRBJ1-3; D is possibly TRBD1 (5 bases). The CDR3 runs to 16 residues. The V end lost 7 bases, the J end lost 1 base, and 17 bases lay between the germline ends. CDR3 protein: CASTPRQGGSGNTIYF. CDR3 DNA: TGTGCCAGCACCCCTCGGCAGGGAGGTTCTGGAAACACCATATATTTT.

CDR3: CASSVRDTQFVQYV. The CDR3 nucleotides are TGTGCCAGCAGTGTCCGGGACACCCAATTCGTGCAGTACGTC. This rearrangement joins TRBV6-7 to TRBJ2-7; possible D gene TRBD1, 6 bases. TRBV6-7 is noted as an ORF with a role that remains uncertain. V gave up 5 bases and J gave up 9 bases, with 20 bases separating them. The CDR3 spans 14 residues.

This clonotype has only a few counts. The chain links TRBV12-3 or TRBV12-4 to TRBJ2-1, with a weak D call TRBD2 (6 bases). The CDR3 consists of 13 residues. V lost 3 bases to trimming and J lost 8 bases, with 11 bases between them. In DNA form, the CDR3 reads TGTGCCAGCAGTTTGAGGAGGGCCCATGAGCAGTTCTTC. Translation gives CASSLRRAHEQFF.

This clonotype was recorded a few times. This chain connects TRBV18 to TRBJ1-1, with unresolved D. V was shortened by 3 bases and J by 2 bases, with 13 bases between the two germline ends. Per germline, CDR1 KGHSH and CDR2 LQKENI. The CDR3 is 15 residues long. CDR3 protein: CASSPRTQLNTEAFF. The DNA of the CDR3 is TGTGCCAGCTCACCCAGGACGCAATTAAACACTGAAGCTTTCTTT.

J is TRBJ2-3 and V is TRBV5-1; 8 nucleotides agree with TRBD2. Germline assignment: CDR1 SGHRS and CDR2 YFSETQ. The CDR3 spans 16 residues. Trimming took 2 bases from V and 2 from J; bases not matched to a gene: 7. Written as DNA, the CDR3 is TGCGCCAGCAGCTTCCGGGAGGGCGGTATCACAGATACGCAGTATTTT. It specifies CASSFREGGITDTQYF.

This clonotype came up a few times. CDR3 coding DNA: TGTGCCAGCAGTGAAACCATGGACAGGGTTCAAAATGAAGCTTTCTTT. This translates into CASSETMDRVQNEAFF. V is TRBV2 and J is TRBJ1-1; TRBD1 matches at 8 bases. Germline values: CDR1 SNHLY, CDR2 FYNNEI. V lost 2 bases, J lost 7 bases, and 12 bases stayed unmatched. This CDR3 has 16 residues.

V and J are TRBV7-9 and TRBJ2-3; D perhaps matches TRBD2 (5 bases). Germline CDR1 reads SEHNR; CDR2 reads FQNEAQ (reference sequence). V gave up 10 bases and J gave up 4 bases, with 21 bases separating them. The CDR3 has 15 residues. The CDR3 nucleotides read TGTGCCAACACCCAAATCAACTACGGGGCAGATACGCAGTATTTT. Its protein product is CANTQINYGADTQYF.

V gene TRBV7-2 combines with J gene TRBJ2-7; D gene ambiguous. The germline V gene has CDR1 SGHTA and CDR2 FQGNSA. With 5 bases removed from V and 6 bases from J, the gap between germline ends came to 17 bases. The CDR3 sequence is 14 residues long. The CDR3 reads CASSPQPRGVEQYF. CDR3 bases: TGTGCCAGCAGCCCCCAACCACGTGGGGTCGAGCAGTACTTC.

V is TRBV11-2 and J is TRBJ2-7; TRBD2 agrees at 9 bases. V lost 1 base, J lost 2 bases, and 3 bases stayed unmatched. This CDR3 has 15 residues. Germline V gene sequence: CDR1 SGHAT, CDR2 FQNNGV. CDR3 bases: TGTGCCAGCAGCTTAGTAGCGGGGGAAACCTACGAGCAGTACGTC. Translating gives CASSLVAGETYEQYV.

This clonotype was counted a few times. This chain connects TRBV29-1 to TRBJ2-1; 9 bases agree with TRBD1. In germline, CDR1 is SQVTM, CDR2 ANQGSEA. The CDR3 extends over 15 amino acids. V lost 5 bases and J lost 0; bases outside the gene matches: 5. The CDR3 sequence: CSVPGTGYSYNEQFF. In nucleotides, the CDR3 is TGCAGCGTTCCCGGGACAGGGTACTCCTACAATGAGCAGTTCTTC.

The table lists this clonotype with a few counts. In DNA form, the CDR3 reads TGTGCCAGCAGTTTATCTCCCCGGGGAGAGACCCAGTACTTC. Its translation is CASSLSPRGETQYF. The gene calls are TRBV27 and TRBJ2-5; the D gene is possibly TRBD2 (5 bases). In germline, CDR1 is MNHEY, CDR2 SMNVEV (reference sequence). The ends were cut back, 0 bases at V and 4 bases at J, with 9 bases in the middle. The CDR3 runs to 14 residues.

This chain connects TRBV10-3 to TRBJ2-1, with 15 bases lining up with TRBD2. CDR3 length: 20 amino acids. V shed 5 bases, J shed 3 bases, and the junction held 14 bases outside the gene matches. The germline CDR1 and CDR2 sequences are ENHRY and SYGVKD. The CDR3 sequence: CAISTSGTSGGQGYYNEQFF. CDR3 coding DNA: TGTGCCATCAGTACCTCCGGGACTAGCGGGGGGCAAGGGTACTACAATGAGCAGTTCTTC.

In its sample, this clonotype was seen a few times. J is TRBJ1-5 and V is TRBV20-1; D not certain. V shed 3 bases and J shed 10 bases, with 22 bases lying between them. The CDR3 contains 15 residues. Looked up from germline, CDR1 is DFQATT and CDR2 is SNEGSKA (reference sequence). The CDR3 region is CSAREDSSISAPQHF. CDR3 sequence (DNA): TGCAGTGCTAGGGAGGATTCCTCCATATCAGCCCCCCAGCATTTT.

This clonotype showed up just a few times. The chain combines TRBV20-1 with TRBJ2-1, with TRBD2 matching over 12 bases. The CDR3 totals 19 residues. The junction had 9 bases not matched to a gene; V was cut back by 0 bases and J by 0 bases. Germline V lookup: CDR1 DFQATT, CDR2 SNEGSKA (reference sequence). The chain's CDR3 is CSARDRETSGGSSYNEQFF. CDR3 in DNA: TGCAGTGCTAGAGATCGCGAGACTAGCGGGGGAAGCTCCTACAATGAGCAGTTCTTC.

This chain links TRBV6-2 or TRBV6-3 with TRBJ2-3; unclear D gene. CDR3 length: 18 amino acids. Per the germline V gene, CDR1 is MNHEY and CDR2 is SVGEGT. V was pared by 2 bases and J by 2 bases, with 20 bases between. The CDR3 bases are TGTGCCAGCAGTTACCCCTGGTCCACTCTAGACTTCACAGATACGCAGTATTTT. Amino acids: CASSYPWSTLDFTDTQYF.

The rearrangement uses TRBV15 and TRBJ1-5; no definite D call. Germline-derived CDR1 and CDR2 are LNHNV and YYDKDF (reference sequence). This CDR3 region has 15 residues. V lost 0 bases and J lost 6, with 12 bases in between. For the CDR3, the DNA is TGTGCCACCAGCAGAGACCAGGAGAGGGCTCAGCCCCAGCATTTT. Residues: CATSRDQERAQPQHF.

This chain links TRBV27 with TRBJ2-7; D gene unclear. Germline V gene sequence: CDR1 MNHEY, CDR2 SMNVEV (reference sequence). This CDR3 is built from 13 residues. The V end was cut by 0 bases, the J end by 5 bases, with 8 bases between. The CDR3 sequence: CASSLSGYDEQYF. Here the CDR3 DNA reads TGTGCCAGCAGTTTATCCGGGTACGACGAGCAGTACTTC.

This clonotype was observed a handful of times. This sequence joins TRBV29-1 and TRBJ2-1; D remains ambiguous. V lost 0 bases to trimming and J lost 0 bases, with 12 bases between them. The CDR3 sequence is 16 residues long. Per germline, CDR1 SQVTM and CDR2 ANQGSEA. The CDR3, as DNA: TGCAGCGTTGAAGATCCCGACGCCCGCTCCTACAATGAGCAGTTCTTC. Its protein is CSVEDPDARSYNEQFF.

This clonotype was detected only a few times. DNA for the CDR3: TGCGCCAGCAGCTTCTGGTTGAGCTCCTATAATTCACCCCTCCACTTT. Protein: CASSFWLSSYNSPLHF. J is TRBJ1-6 and V is TRBV5-1; D not resolved. The CDR3 sequence is 16 residues long. Trimming shortened V by 2 bases and J by 0 bases, and 9 bases separated the two germline ends. CDR1 is SGHRS and CDR2 is YFSETQ in the germline V gene. Combining the CDR3 with reference TRBV5-1 and TRBJ1-6 gives the whole variable domain KAGVTQTPRYLIKTRGQQVTLSCSPISGHRSVSWYQQTPGQGLQFLFEYFSETQRNKGNFPGRFSGRQFSNSRSEMNVSTLELGDSALYLCASSFWLSSYNSPLHFGNGTRLTVT.

V usage is TRBV7-2 and J usage is TRBJ2-5, with 7 nucleotides matching TRBD2. This CDR3 has 17 residues. V gave up 1 base and J gave up 2 bases; unmatched junction bases: 10. CDR1 is SGHTA and CDR2 is FQGNSA in the germline V gene. CDR3 DNA: TGTGCCAGCAGCTTAGGGCGGGGAGGGCCAGGGCAAGAGACCCAGTACTTC. Protein sequence: CASSLGRGGPGQETQYF.

This clonotype was detected many times. The chain combines TRBV5-1 with TRBJ1-1; D is ambiguous. Trimming took 0 bases from V and 6 from J, leaving 21 bases between them. Germline loops: CDR1 SGHRS, CDR2 YFSETQ. The CDR3 is 17 residues long. CDR3 coding DNA: TGCGCCAGCAGCTTGGAATATCGGTCGTCGGCGTCTTCTGAAGCTTTCTTT. This gives the protein CASSLEYRSSASSEAFF.